These T cell receptor beta chains were read from a single sample in a study of T-cell reconstitution after alpha-beta-depleted transplantation in children. TCRdb fed the PCR reads into MiXCR, producing one record per CDR3 protein. The sample records approximately 630,000 distinct CDR3 sequences, 10% to 15% being singletons. Material: PBMCs, obtained before TCRalphabeta/CD19-depleted stem cell transplant. The origin of the receptors is a girl aged 2-10 years with congenital amegakaryocytic thrombocytopenia, due to receive a stem cell transplant. Both conserved end residues are part of each CDR3. D genes are given only for firm matches. Size values are once, few and many counts, or a class for expanded clones, and some rows have none.

14	many	-	TRBJ2-5	TRBV5-1	TGCGCCAGCAGCTTGGAGGGCAAGGGGGAGACCCAGTACTTC	CASSLEGKGETQYF
10	-	-	TRBJ1-2	TRBV30	TGTGCCTGGAGTGTACTGAGACACACCTTC	CAWSVLRHTF
12	-	-	TRBJ1-2	TRBV20-1	TGCAGTGCTAGAGGTTCAGGCTATGGCTACACCTTC	CSARGSGYGYTF
15	-	-	TRBJ1-1	TRBV5-1	TGCGCCAGCAGCTTGGTAAAGCCCCCTAAGTCTGAAGCTTTCTTT	CASSLVKPPKSEAFF
12	many	-	TRBJ2-1	TRBV5-1	TGCGCCAGCAGGGACGAACTAGGTGAGCAGTTCTTC	CASRDELGEQFF
16	many	-	TRBJ1-1	TRBV20-1	TGCAGTGCTAGAGAGGGCGGAGGGGCCATGAACACTGAAGCTTTCTTT	CSAREGGGAMNTEAFF
15	many	-	TRBJ1-3	TRBV5-1	TGCGCCAGCAGCCCAGGGACGGCCTCTGGAAACACCATATATTTT	CASSPGTASGNTIYF
15	-	TRBD2	TRBJ2-2	TRBV30	TGTGCCTGGAGACTAGCGGGAGGACCGGGCGGGGAGCTGTTTTTT	CAWRLAGGPGGELFF
14	-	-	TRBJ1-5	TRBV18	TGTGCCAGCTCTCCAGCCCCGCCTGAAGAGCCCCAGCATTTT	CASSPAPPEEPQHF
14	many	-	TRBJ2-1	TRBV3-1	TGTGCCAGCACCCGGGACGGGACTTACAATGAGCAGTTCTTC	CASTRDGTYNEQFF
16	many	-	TRBJ2-2	TRBV29-1	TGCAGCGTTTTTCTTTTGGACGGTCGGGACACCGGGGAGCTGTTTTTT	CSVFLLDGRDTGELFF
16	few	TRBD2	TRBJ2-5	TRBV12-3/TRBV12-4	TGTGCCAGCAGTTCGCTCAACGGGAGGCGGCAAGAGACCCAGTACTTC	CASSSLNGRRQETQYF
13	many	TRBD1	TRBJ1-1	TRBV20-1	TGCAGTGCGTTACCGACAGGGGACGCTGAAGCTTTCTTT	CSALPTGDAEAFF
13	few	-	TRBJ2-2	TRBV20-1	TGCAGTGCTAAGAACTCGAACACCGGGGAGCTGTTTTTT	CSAKNSNTGELFF
15	few	TRBD1	TRBJ2-7	TRBV3-1	TGTGCCAGCAGCCAAATGGCAGGGGGTAATCACGAGCAGTACTTC	CASSQMAGGNHEQYF
16	many	TRBD1	TRBJ1-2	TRBV7-9	TGTGCCAGCAGCTTAAACCCGGTACAGGGGGCGTACGGCTACACCTTC	CASSLNPVQGAYGYTF
17	few	-	TRBJ2-7	TRBV7-2	TGTGCCAGCAGTCGCAAATACGGGTATACTGCGTCGGACGAGCAGTACTTC	CASSRKYGYTASDEQYF
21	few	-	TRBJ2-1	TRBV6-4	TGTGCCAGCAGGATTAGACCGGGGCTCGGTCTAGCTGGCAGAGGCTACAATGAGCAGTTCTTC	CASRIRPGLGLAGRGYNEQFF
16	many	TRBD2	TRBJ2-1	TRBV27	TGTGCCAGCAGCCCCGGGACTAGCGGAAACTACAATGAGCAGTTCTTC	CASSPGTSGNYNEQFF
13	-	-	TRBJ2-7	TRBV20-1	TGCAGTGCTAGATGGGACCGCCTGTTCGAGCAGTACTTC	CSARWDRLFEQYF
15	many	TRBD2	TRBJ2-7	TRBV5-1	TGCGCCAGCAGCTCCTTAGCGGGAGGCGCCTACGAGCAGTACTTC	CASSSLAGGAYEQYF
17	many	TRBD2	TRBJ2-1	TRBV7-8	TGTGCCAGCAGCTTATCGCGGGGGACTAGCGATTACAATGAGCAGTTCTTC	CASSLSRGTSDYNEQFF
16	few	TRBD2	TRBJ2-1	TRBV5-1	TGCGCCAGCAGCTTGGAGCCAGCGGGAGTAGTCAATGAGCAGTTCTTC	CASSLEPAGVVNEQFF
17	-	TRBD2	TRBJ2-5	TRBV3-1	TGTGCCAGCACCCAAGGACTAGCGGACGGGTACCAAGAGACCCAGTACTTC	CASTQGLADGYQETQYF
19	few	-	TRBJ2-2	TRBV27	TGTGCCAGCAGTCAGAAAGGACGGAGGGGCGTACTCGGGTCCGGGGAGCTGTTTTTT	CASSQKGRRGVLGSGELFF
17	many	TRBD2	TRBJ2-1	TRBV11-2	TGTGCCAGCAGCTTAGACCCGGGAGGTTTCTCCTACAATGAGCAGTTCTTC	CASSLDPGGFSYNEQFF
15	many	TRBD1	TRBJ2-2	TRBV20-1	TGCAGTGCTAGAGATAGGACAGGACCCACCGGGGAGCTGTTTTTT	CSARDRTGPTGELFF
13	-	-	TRBJ2-3	TRBV7-2	TGTGCCAGCAGCTTATACAGGGCAGATACGCAGTATTTT	CASSLYRADTQYF
13	-	-	TRBJ1-1	TRBV5-1	TGCGCCAGCAGCCCTTCCCGGGTGGAAGAAGCTTTCTTT	CASSPSRVEEAFF
19	-	TRBD2	TRBJ2-3	TRBV20-1	TGCAGTGCTAGAGATCTTGCTGGACTAGCGGGAGGACACACAGATACGCAGTATTTT	CSARDLAGLAGGHTDTQYF
13	-	-	TRBJ1-5	TRBV6-5	TGTGCCAGCAGTTACTCAGGGGTACAGCCCCAGCATTTT	CASSYSGVQPQHF
14	many	-	TRBJ2-1	TRBV6-1	TGTGCCAGCAAAATCCTCGCAGGGTTTTCTGAGCAGTTCTTC	CASKILAGFSEQFF
14	many	TRBD1	TRBJ1-1	TRBV29-1	TGCAGCGTGAGGGACAGTTTAATGAACACTGAAGCTTTCTTT	CSVRDSLMNTEAFF
13	few	-	TRBJ1-5	TRBV5-1	TGCGCCAGCAGCTTAGAAACTGATCAGCCCCAGCATTTT	CASSLETDQPQHF
11	few	-	TRBJ2-2	TRBV7-9	TGTGCCAGCAGCCCCGAAGGGGAGCTGTTTTTT	CASSPEGELFF
12	-	-	TRBJ1-1	TRBV10-3	TGTGCCATCAGTGTGGACGGAGAGGAAGCTTTCTTT	CAISVDGEEAFF
16	many	TRBD2	TRBJ2-7	TRBV27	TGTGCCAGCAGCCGTCCGGTTAGCGGGAGTGTCTACGAGCAGTACTTC	CASSRPVSGSVYEQYF
14	many	-	TRBJ2-7	TRBV28	TGTGCCAGCAGTGTGGACCTTACCTCCTACGAGCAGTACTTC	CASSVDLTSYEQYF
13	many	-	TRBJ2-5	TRBV29-1	TGCAGCGTCTCTCGGACAGAAAAAGAGACCCAGTACTTC	CSVSRTEKETQYF
16	-	TRBD2	TRBJ2-1	TRBV5-5	TGTGCCAGCAGCTTGTCTTGGGGGGGAGCCTACAATGAGCAGTTCTTC	CASSLSWGGAYNEQFF
12	few	-	TRBJ1-1	TRBV29-1	TGCAGCGTTGAAGATTGGGGGCGTGCAGCTTTCTTT	CSVEDWGRAAFF
13	many	-	TRBJ1-2	TRBV29-1	TGCAGCGTTGAGGGGGGGCTCAACTATGGCTACACCTTC	CSVEGGLNYGYTF
16	-	-	TRBJ1-5	TRBV4-2	TGTGCCAGCAGCCAAGCAGGCCTTTATAGCAATCAGCCCCAGCATTTT	CASSQAGLYSNQPQHF
15	-	-	TRBJ2-5	TRBV11-2	TGTGCCAGCAGCCAGGGTTTGGGTTCGCAAGAGACCCAGTACTTC	CASSQGLGSQETQYF
14	few	TRBD2	TRBJ2-7	TRBV20-1	TGCAGTGCGCACGTTCTAGCGGGAGGGTACGAGCAGTACTTC	CSAHVLAGGYEQYF
15	few	-	TRBJ2-7	TRBV5-1	TGCGCCAGCAGCGACCCCCCAAACGGGAGTTACGAGCAGTACTTC	CASSDPPNGSYEQYF
14	many	TRBD1	TRBJ1-4	TRBV20-1	TGCAGTGCTCGCCAGGGGGCGCTGGGAGAAAAACTGTTTTTT	CSARQGALGEKLFF